This T cell receptor (beta chain) was obtained from a study of cytomegalovirus exposure and HLA in healthy donors. Study-wide context: One earlier analysis, a look at roughly 180 million T cells, found 100 million to 130 million unique TCR beta sequences. Broader study findings: TCR beta chain V- and J-gene trimming was linked, in a later analysis, to a missense variant in DCLRE1C. With further analysis later on, most CMV-associated TCR beta chains appeared HLA-restricted.

This clone has just one count. Its antigen is currently unknown. PCR primers comprised 60 Vbeta and 13 Jbeta primers. TCRdb's table, derived via immunoSEQ multiplex PCR, lists solely in-frame clones and lacks some. The sample lists over 150,000 clones, around 85% occurring once. Germline V gene sequence: CDR1 SNHLY, CDR2 FYNNEI. With 3 bases removed from V and 2 bases from J, the gap between germline ends came to 7 bases. The CDR3 is 13 amino acids. Sequencing was carried out using PBMCs. The TCR sequence derives from a middle-aged man in good health and CMV-seronegative. The rearrangement links TRBV2 to TRBJ2-5; D call uncertain. CDR3 DNA sequence: TGTGCCAGCAGTGATAGTGGTCAAGAGACCCAGTACTTC. Amino acid sequence: CASSDSGQETQYF.